This entry features one T cell receptor beta chain sequence. The antigen is unknown. V was shortened by 2 bases and J by 15 bases, with 17 bases between the two germline ends. CDR3 size: 13 residues. Germline assignment: CDR1 MNHEY and CDR2 SVGAGI. Reverse transcription of all isolated RNA meant that expressed TCRB transcripts were sequenced. Repertoires were generated with immunoSEQ multiplex PCR, while TCRdb's copy carries only in-frame clones and drops some. Among about 660,000 clones listed, roughly 13% were seen once. This sample stems from a study of beta chain features in type 1 diabetes. Study-level findings and limits: Researchers report that Type 1 diabetes patients had moderately but significantly shorter TCRB CDR3s across all four CD4+ subsets. High-TCR-expressing cells could be over-represented by cDNA sequencing. Within the patient group, naive, central memory and Treg TCRB repertoires appeared more similar to each other than within healthy donors.

The genes are TRBV6-5 and TRBJ2-1; D remains ambiguous. The sample consisted of naive CD4+ T cells from blood. This receptor was identified in a man aged 18 to 29 with type 1 diabetes. CDR3 bases: TGTGCCAGCAGTTACATCCCCCCCAGACGTCCGTTCTTC. This translates into CASSYIPPRRPFF.